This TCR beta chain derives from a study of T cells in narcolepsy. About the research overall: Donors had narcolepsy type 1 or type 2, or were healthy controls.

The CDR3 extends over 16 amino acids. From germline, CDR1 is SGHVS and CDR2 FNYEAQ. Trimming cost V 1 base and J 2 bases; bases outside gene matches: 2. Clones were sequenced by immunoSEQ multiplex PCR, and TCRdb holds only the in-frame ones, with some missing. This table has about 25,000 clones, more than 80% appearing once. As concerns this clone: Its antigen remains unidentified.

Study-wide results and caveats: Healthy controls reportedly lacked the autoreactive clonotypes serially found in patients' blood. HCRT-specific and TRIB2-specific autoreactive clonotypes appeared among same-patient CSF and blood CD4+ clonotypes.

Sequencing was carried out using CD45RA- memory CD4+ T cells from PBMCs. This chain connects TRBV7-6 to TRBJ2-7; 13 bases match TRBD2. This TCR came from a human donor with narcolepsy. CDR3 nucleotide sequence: TGTGCCAGCAGCTTAGACGGGACTAGCGGGACCTACGAGCAGTACTTC. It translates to CASSLDGTSGTYEQYF.